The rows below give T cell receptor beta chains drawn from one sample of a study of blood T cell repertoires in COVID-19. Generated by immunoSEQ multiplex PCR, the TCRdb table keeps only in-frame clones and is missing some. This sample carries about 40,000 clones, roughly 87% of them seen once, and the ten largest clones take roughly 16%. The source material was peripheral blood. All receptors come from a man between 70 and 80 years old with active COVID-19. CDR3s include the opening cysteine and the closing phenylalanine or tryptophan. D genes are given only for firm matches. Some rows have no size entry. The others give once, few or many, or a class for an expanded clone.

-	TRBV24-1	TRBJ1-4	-	CATSDLQGKLFF	TGTGCCACCAGTGATTTACAGGGAAAACTGTTTTTT
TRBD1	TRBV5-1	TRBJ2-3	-	CASSLGTVTDTQYF	TGCGCCAGCAGCCTGGGGACAGTCACAGATACGCAGTATTTT
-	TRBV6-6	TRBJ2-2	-	CASSNYGELFF	TGTGCCAGCAGCAACTACGGGGAGCTGTTTTTT
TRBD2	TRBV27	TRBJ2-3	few	CASSSRTGGTQYF	TGTGCCAGCAGTTCCCGGACGGGAGGTACGCAGTATTTT
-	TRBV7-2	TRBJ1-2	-	CASSPGRQGHGYTF	TGTGCCAGCAGCCCGGGCCGGCAGGGGCATGGCTACACCTTC
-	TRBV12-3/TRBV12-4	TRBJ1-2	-	CASSFDSNYGYTF	TGTGCCAGCAGTTTCGACTCAAACTATGGCTACACCTTC
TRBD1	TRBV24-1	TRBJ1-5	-	CATSPRTGIANQPQHF	TGTGCCACCAGCCCTCGGACAGGGATTGCCAATCAGCCCCAGCATTTT
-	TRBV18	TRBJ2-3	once	CASSPDLGTQYF	TGTGCCAGCTCCCCAGACTTGGGTACGCAGTATTTT
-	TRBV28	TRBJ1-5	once	CASRDSRNQPQHF	TGTGCCAGCAGGGACTCCCGCAATCAGCCCCAGCATTTT
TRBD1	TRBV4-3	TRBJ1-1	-	CASSPGDRESTEAFF	TGCGCCAGCAGCCCGGGTGACAGGGAATCGACTGAAGCTTTCTTT
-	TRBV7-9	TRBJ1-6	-	CASSFDSSPLHF	TGTGCCAGCAGCTTCGACAGTTCACCCCTCCACTTT
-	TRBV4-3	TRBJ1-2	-	CASSLRYNARDYGYTF	TGCGCCAGCAGCCTTAGGTACAACGCCCGGGACTATGGCTACACCTTC
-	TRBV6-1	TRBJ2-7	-	CASSVQLAGIGYEQYF	TGTGCCAGCAGTGTACAACTTGCGGGAATCGGGTACGAGCAGTACTTC
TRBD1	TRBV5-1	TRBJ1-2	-	CASSSSSGQGAGKGYTF	TGCGCCAGCAGCAGCAGTTCTGGACAGGGGGCAGGCAAGGGCTACACCTTC
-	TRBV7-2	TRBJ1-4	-	CASSLVVNEKLFF	TGTGCCAGCAGCTTAGTAGTTAATGAAAAACTGTTTTTT
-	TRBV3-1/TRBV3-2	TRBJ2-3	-	CASSQRGSSDTQYF	TGTGCCAGCAGCCAGAGGGGGTCCTCAGATACGCAGTATTTT
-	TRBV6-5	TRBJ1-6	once	CASSYNNSPLHF	TGTGCCAGCAGTTATAATAATTCACCCCTCCACTTT
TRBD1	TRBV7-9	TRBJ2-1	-	CASSLALQTGGRNEQFF	TGTGCCAGCAGCTTAGCTCTACAGACAGGGGGCCGCAATGAGCAGTTCTTC
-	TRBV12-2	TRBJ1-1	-	CASRLAQPKGAFF	TGTGCAAGTCGCTTAGCACAGCCTAAAGGAGCTTTCTTT
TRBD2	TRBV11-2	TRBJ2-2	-	CASSRGTRQNTGELFF	TGTGCCAGCAGCCGCGGGACTAGGCAGAACACCGGGGAGCTGTTTTTT
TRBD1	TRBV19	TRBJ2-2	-	CASSPTGFRAGELFF	TGTGCCAGTAGTCCGACAGGGTTTAGAGCCGGGGAGCTGTTTTTT
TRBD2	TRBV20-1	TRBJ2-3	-	CSASGGGAFTGTDTQYF	TGCAGTGCTAGTGGCGGGGGGGCGTTTACTGGCACAGATACGCAGTATTTT
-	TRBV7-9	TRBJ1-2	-	CASSFDSSYGYTF	TGTGCCAGCAGCTTCGACAGCAGCTATGGCTACACCTTC
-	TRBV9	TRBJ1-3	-	CASSATVISGNTIYF	TGTGCCAGCAGCGCTACGGTGATCTCTGGAAACACCATATATTTT
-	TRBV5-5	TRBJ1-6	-	CASSPAGDYNSPLHF	TGTGCCAGCAGCCCCGCCGGGGACTATAATTCACCCCTCCACTTT
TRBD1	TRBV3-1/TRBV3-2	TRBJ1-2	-	CASSQHATGQGPYGYTF	TGTGCCAGCAGCCAGCACGCAACGGGACAGGGACCATATGGCTACACCTTC
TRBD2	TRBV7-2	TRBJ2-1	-	CASSLERGGHEQFF	TGTGCCAGCAGCTTAGAACGGGGGGGCCATGAGCAGTTCTTC
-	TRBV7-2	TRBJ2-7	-	CASSLALYEQYF	TGTGCCAGCAGCTTAGCCTTATACGAGCAGTACTTC
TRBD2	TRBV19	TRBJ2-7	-	CASSIAGGYEQYF	TGTGCCAGTAGTATCGCGGGGGGCTACGAGCAGTACTTC
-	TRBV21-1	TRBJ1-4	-	CASSKGVKGTKEKLFF	TGTGCCAGCAGCAAAGGAGTAAAGGGGACTAAAGAAAAACTGTTTTTT
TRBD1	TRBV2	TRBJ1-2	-	CASRTPGTGVNYGYTF	TGTGCCAGTAGAACCCCCGGGACAGGGGTTAACTATGGCTACACCTTC
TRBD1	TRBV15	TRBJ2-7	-	CATSRVQGKAYEQYF	TGTGCCACCAGCAGAGTACAGGGGAAGGCCTACGAGCAGTACTTC
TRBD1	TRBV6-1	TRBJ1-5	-	CASSDRTGSVYQPQHF	TGTGCCAGCAGTGACCGGACAGGGTCAGTGTATCAGCCCCAGCATTTT
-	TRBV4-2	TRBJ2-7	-	CASSQVTGGPYEQYF	TGTGCCAGCAGCCAAGTAACAGGTGGGCCCTACGAGCAGTACTTC
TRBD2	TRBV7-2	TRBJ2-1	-	CASSLGDYTNNEQFF	TGTGCCAGCAGCTTAGGGGACTACACCAACAATGAGCAGTTCTTC
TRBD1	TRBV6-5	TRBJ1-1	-	CASRGRTGDGAFF	TGTGCCAGCAGGGGGAGGACAGGGGACGGGGCTTTCTTT
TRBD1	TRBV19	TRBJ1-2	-	CASSDSGDREYYGYTF	TGTGCCAGTAGTGATAGTGGGGACAGAGAGTACTATGGCTACACCTTC
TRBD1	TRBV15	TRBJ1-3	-	CATSRDGTAGNTIYF	TGTGCCACCAGCAGAGACGGGACAGCTGGAAACACCATATATTTT
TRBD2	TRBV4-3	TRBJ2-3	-	CASSQDQAGGPGTQYF	TGCGCCAGCAGCCAAGATCAAGCGGGGGGGCCGGGTACGCAGTATTTT
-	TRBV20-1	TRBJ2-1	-	CSAVEYNEQFF	TGCAGTGCTGTTGAGTACAATGAGCAGTTCTTC
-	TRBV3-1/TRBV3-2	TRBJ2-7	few	CASSQVLGRLALREQYF	TGTGCCAGCAGCCAAGTGTTGGGTCGGCTAGCCTTACGCGAGCAGTACTTC
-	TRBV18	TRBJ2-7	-	CASSPAGTQKREQYF	TGTGCCAGCTCACCGGCAGGGACACAAAAGAGGGAGCAGTACTTC
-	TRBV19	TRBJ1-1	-	CASSEQGTEAFF	TGTGCCAGTAGCGAACAGGGCACTGAAGCTTTCTTT
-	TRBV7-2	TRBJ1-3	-	CASSLSPARGNTIYF	TGTGCCAGCAGCTTATCCCCGGCCCGGGGGAACACCATATATTTT
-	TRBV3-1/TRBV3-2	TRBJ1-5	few	CASSQTTGRNQPQHF	TGTGCCAGCAGCCAAACCACAGGGAGAAATCAGCCCCAGCATTTT
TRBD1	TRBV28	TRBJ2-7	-	CASNSRGRGTGGNEQYF	TGTGCCAGCAATAGTAGAGGTCGGGGGACAGGGGGAAACGAGCAGTACTTC
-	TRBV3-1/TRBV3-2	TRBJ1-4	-	CASSQDWGRVEEKLFF	TGTGCCAGCAGCCAAGATTGGGGCAGGGTTGAAGAAAAACTGTTTTTT
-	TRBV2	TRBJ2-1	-	CASSEVWSNEQFF	TGTGCCAGCAGTGAAGTGTGGAGCAATGAGCAGTTCTTC
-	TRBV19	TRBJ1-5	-	CASSPGRGESNQPQHF	TGTGCCAGTAGTCCCGGGAGGGGGGAGAGCAATCAGCCCCAGCATTTT
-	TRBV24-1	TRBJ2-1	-	CATSDFSDEQFF	TGTGCCACCAGTGATTTTTCCGATGAGCAGTTCTTC